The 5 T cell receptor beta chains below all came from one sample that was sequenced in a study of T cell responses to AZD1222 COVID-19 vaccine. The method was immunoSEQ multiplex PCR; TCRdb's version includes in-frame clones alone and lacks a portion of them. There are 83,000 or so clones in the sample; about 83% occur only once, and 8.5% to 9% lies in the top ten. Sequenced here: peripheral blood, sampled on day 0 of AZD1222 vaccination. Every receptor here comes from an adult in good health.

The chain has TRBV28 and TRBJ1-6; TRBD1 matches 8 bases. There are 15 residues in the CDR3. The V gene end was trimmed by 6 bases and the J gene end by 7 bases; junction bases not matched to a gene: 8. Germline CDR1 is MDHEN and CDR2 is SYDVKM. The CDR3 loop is CASSTRQGRNSPLHF. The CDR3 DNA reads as TGTGCCAGCAGCACACGACAGGGGAGGAATTCACCCCTCCACTTT.

CDR3 sequence: CASSLNSGTDTQYF. The CDR3 region has the DNA TGCGCCAGCAGCTTGAATAGCGGCACAGATACGCAGTATTTT. This chain connects TRBV5-1 to TRBJ2-3; a possible D gene is TRBD2 (5 bases). Per the germline V gene, CDR1 is SGHRS and CDR2 is YFSETQ. Trimming pared 1 base from V and 1 base from J, leaving 7 bases between. CDR3 size: 14 residues.

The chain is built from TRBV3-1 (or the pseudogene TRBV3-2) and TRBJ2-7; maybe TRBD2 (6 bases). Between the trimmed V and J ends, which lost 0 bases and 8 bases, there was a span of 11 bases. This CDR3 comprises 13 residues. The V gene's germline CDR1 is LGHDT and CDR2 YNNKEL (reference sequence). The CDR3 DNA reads TGTGCCAGCAGCCAAGATTCAGGGAGGCAGCAGTACTTC. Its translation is CASSQDSGRQQYF.

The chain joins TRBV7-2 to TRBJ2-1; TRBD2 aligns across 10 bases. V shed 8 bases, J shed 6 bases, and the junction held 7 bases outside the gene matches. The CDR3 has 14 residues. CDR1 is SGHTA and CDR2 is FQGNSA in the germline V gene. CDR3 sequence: CASQPSGSFNEQFF. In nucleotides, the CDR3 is TGTGCCAGCCAACCTAGCGGGAGTTTCAATGAGCAGTTCTTC.

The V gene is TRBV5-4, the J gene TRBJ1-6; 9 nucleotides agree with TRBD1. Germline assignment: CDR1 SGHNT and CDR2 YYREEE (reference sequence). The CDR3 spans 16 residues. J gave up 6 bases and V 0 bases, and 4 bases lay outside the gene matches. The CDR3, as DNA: TGTGCCAGCAGCTTGGGGGGGACAGGGATTAATTCACCCCTCCACTTT. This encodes CASSLGGTGINSPLHF.